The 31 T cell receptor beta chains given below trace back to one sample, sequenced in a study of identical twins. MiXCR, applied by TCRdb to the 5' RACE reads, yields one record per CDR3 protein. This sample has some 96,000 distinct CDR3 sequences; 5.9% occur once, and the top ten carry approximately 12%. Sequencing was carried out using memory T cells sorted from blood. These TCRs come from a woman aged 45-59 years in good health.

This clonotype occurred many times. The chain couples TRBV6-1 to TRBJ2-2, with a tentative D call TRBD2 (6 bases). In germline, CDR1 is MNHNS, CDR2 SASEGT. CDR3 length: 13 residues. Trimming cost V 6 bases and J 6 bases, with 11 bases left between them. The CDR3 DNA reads TGTGCCAGCAGCGATTGGGGGGCCGGGGAGCTGTTTTTT. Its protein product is CASSDWGAGELFF.

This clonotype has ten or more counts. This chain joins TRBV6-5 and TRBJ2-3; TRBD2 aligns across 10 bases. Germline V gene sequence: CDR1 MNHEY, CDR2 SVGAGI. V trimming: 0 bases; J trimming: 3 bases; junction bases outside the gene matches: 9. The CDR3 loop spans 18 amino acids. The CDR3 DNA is TGTGCCAGCAGTTACTCGGGCGCTAGCGGGAGTGGGACAGATACGCAGTATTTT. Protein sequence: CASSYSGASGSGTDTQYF.

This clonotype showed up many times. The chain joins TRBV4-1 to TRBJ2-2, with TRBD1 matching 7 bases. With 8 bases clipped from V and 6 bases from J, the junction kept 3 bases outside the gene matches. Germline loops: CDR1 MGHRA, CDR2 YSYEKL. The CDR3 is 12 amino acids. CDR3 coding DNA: TGCGCCAGCGAGGGGGCGCCCGGGGAGCTGTTTTTT. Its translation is CASEGAPGELFF.

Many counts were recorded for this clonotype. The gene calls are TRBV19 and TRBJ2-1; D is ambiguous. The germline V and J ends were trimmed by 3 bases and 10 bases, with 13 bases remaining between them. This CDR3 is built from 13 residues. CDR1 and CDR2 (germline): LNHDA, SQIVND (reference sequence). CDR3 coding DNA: TGTGCCAGTAGTATTAGGGCCAGGCCCGAGCAGTTCTTC. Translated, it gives CASSIRARPEQFF. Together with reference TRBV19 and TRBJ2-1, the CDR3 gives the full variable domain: DGGITQSPKYLFRKEGQNVTLSCEQNLNHDAMYWYRQDPGQGLRLIYYSQIVNDFQKGDIAEGYSVSREKKESFPLTVTSAQKNPTAFYLCASSIRARPEQFFGPGTRLTVL.

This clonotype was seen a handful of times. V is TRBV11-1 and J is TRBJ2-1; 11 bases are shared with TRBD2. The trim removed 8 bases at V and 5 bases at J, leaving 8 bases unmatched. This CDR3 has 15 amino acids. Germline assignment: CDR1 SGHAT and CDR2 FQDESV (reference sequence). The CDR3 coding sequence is TGTGCCAGCGTTAGAGTAGCGGGAGGGAACAATGAGCAGTTCTTC. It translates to CASVRVAGGNNEQFF.

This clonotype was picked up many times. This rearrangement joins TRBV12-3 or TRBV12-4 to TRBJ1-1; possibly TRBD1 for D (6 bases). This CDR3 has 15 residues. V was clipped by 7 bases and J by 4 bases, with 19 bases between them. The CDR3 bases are TGTGCCAGCACCAATACTGGGGGCGGGGGCACTGAAGCTTTCTTT. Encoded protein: CASTNTGGGGTEAFF.

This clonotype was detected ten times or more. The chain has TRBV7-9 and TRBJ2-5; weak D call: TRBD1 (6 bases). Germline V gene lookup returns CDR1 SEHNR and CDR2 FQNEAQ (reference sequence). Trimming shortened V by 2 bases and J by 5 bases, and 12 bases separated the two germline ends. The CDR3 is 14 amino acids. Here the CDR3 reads CASSLWGRGETQYF. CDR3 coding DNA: TGTGCCAGCAGCTTATGGGGGCGAGGGGAGACCCAGTACTTC. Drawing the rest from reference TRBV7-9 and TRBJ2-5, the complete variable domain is DTGVSQNPRHKITKRGQNVTFRCDPISEHNRLYWYRQTLGQGPEFLTYFQNEAQLEKSRLLSDRFSAERPKGSFSTLEIQRTEQGDSAMYLCASSLWGRGETQYFGPGTRLLVL.

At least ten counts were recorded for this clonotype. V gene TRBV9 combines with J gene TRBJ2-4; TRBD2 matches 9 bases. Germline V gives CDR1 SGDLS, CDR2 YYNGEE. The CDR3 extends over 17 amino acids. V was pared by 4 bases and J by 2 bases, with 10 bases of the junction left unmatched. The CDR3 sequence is CASSPHRREGPKNIQYF. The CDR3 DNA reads TGTGCCAGCAGCCCACACCGGCGGGAGGGTCCCAAAAACATTCAGTACTTC.

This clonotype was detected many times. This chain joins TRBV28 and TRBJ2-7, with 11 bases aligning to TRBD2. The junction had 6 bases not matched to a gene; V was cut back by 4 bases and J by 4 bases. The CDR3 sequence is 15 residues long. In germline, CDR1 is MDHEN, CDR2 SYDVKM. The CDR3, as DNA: TGTGCCAGCAGTTCTGACGGGACTAGCGGTTACGAGCAGTACTTC. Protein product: CASSSDGTSGYEQYF.

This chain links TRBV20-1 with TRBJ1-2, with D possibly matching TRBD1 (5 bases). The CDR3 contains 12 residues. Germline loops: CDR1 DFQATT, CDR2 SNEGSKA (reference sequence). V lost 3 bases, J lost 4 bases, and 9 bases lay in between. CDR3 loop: CSARTTGYGYTF. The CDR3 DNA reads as TGCAGTGCTAGGACAACAGGCTATGGCTACACCTTC.

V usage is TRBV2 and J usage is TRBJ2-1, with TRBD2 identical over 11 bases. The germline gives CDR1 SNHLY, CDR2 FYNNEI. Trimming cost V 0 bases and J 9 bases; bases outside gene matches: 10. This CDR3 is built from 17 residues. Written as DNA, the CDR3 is TGTGCCAGCAGTGAAGCTCGGGGACTAGCGGCAGAGGGTGAGCAGTTCTTC. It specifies CASSEARGLAAEGEQFF.

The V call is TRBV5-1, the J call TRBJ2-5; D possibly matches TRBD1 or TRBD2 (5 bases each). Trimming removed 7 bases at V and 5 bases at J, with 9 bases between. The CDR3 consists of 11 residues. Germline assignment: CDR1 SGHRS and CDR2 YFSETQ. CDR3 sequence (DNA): TGCGCCAGCTACGAGGGGGAGACCCAGTACTTC. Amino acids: CASYEGETQYF.

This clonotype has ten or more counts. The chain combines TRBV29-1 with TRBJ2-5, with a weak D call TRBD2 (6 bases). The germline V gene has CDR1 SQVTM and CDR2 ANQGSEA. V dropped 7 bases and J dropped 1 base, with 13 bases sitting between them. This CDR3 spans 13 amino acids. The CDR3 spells CSAHAGSQETQYF. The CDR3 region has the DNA TGCAGCGCCCACGCGGGGAGCCAAGAGACCCAGTACTTC.

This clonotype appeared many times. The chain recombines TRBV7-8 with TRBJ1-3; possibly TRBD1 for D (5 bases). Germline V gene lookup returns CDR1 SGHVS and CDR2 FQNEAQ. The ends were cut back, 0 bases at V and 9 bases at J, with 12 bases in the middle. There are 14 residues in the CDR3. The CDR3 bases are TGTGCCAGCAGCTTAGCGTCGGGGCAGGGCACCATATATTTT. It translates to CASSLASGQGTIYF.

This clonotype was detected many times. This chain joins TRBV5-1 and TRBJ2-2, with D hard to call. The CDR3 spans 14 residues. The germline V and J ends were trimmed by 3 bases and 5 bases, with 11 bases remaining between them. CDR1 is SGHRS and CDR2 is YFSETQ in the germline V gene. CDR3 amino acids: CASSSRTQTGELFF. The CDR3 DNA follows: TGCGCCAGCAGCTCCCGGACCCAAACCGGGGAGCTGTTTTTT.

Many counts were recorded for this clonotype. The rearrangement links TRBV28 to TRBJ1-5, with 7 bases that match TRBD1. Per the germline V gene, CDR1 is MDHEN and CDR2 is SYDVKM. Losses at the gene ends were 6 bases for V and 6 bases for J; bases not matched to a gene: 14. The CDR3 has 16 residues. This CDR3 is CASSPYTGAGGQPQHF. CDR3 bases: TGTGCCAGCAGCCCGTACACAGGGGCGGGGGGTCAGCCCCAGCATTTT. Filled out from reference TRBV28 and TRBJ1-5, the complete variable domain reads DVKVTQSSRYLVKRTGEKVFLECVQDMDHENMFWYRQDPGLGLRLIYFSYDVKMKEKGDIPEGYSVSREKKERFSLILESASTNQTSMYLCASSPYTGAGGQPQHFGDGTRLSIL.

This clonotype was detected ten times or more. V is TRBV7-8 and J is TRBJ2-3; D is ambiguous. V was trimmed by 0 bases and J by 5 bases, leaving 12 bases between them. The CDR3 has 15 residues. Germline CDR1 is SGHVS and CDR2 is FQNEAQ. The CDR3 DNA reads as TGTGCCAGCAGCTTAGCTAGAGAGTTTGTAGATACGCAGTATTTT. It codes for CASSLAREFVDTQYF.

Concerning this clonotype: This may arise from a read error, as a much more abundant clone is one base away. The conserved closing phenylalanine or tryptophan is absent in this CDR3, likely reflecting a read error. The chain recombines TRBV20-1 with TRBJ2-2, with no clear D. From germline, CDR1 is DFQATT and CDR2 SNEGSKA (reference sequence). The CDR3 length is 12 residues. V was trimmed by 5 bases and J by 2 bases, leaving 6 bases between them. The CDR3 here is CSAGINTGELFS. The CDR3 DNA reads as TGCAGTGCTGGGATTAACACCGGGGAGCTGTTTTCT.

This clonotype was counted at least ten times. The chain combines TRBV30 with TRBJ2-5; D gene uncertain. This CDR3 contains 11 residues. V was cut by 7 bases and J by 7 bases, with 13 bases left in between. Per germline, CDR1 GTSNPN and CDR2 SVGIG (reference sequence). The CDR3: CASVSGRTQYF. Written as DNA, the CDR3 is TGTGCCTCTGTATCCGGACGGACCCAGTACTTC.

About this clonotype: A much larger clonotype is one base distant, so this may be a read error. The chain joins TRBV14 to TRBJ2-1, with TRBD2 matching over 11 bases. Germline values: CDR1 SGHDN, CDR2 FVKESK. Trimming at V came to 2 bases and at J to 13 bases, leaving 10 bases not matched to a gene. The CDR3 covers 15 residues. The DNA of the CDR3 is TGTGCCAGCAGCCAAATAGCGGGAGGGCCCGAGACCCAGTTCTTC. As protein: CASSQIAGGPETQFF.

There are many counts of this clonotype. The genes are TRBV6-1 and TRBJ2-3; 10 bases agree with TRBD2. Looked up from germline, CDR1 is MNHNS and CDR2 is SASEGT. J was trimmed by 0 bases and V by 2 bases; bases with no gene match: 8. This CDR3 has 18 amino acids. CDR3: CASSEQLLAGASTDTQYF. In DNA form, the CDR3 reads TGTGCCAGCAGTGAACAACTGCTAGCGGGAGCGAGCACAGATACGCAGTATTTT.

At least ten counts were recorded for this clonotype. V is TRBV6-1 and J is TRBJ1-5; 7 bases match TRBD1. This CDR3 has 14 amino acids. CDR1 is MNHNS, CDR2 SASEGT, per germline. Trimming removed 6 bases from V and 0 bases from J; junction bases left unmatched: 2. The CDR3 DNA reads TGTGCCAGCAGGGGGACAGATAGCAATCAGCCCCAGCATTTT. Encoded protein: CASRGTDSNQPQHF.

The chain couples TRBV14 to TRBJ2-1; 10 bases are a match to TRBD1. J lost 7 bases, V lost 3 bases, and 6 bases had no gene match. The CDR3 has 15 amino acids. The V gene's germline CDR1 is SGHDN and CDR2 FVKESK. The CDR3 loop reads CASSHLGQGRNEQFF. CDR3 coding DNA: TGTGCCAGCAGCCACCTGGGACAGGGGAGAAATGAGCAGTTCTTC.

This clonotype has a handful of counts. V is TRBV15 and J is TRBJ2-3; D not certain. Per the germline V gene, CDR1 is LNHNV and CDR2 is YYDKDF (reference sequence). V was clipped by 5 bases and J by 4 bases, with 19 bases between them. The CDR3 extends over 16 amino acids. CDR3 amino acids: CATSGLIISSADTQYF. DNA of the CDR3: TGTGCCACCAGCGGCCTAATCATTTCATCAGCAGATACGCAGTATTTT.

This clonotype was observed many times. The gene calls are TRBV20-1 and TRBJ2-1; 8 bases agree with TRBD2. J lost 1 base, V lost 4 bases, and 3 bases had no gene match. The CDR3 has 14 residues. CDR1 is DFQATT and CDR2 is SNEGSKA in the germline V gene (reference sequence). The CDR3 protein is CSAKPSGSYNEQFF. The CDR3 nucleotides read TGCAGTGCTAAGCCTAGCGGGTCCTACAATGAGCAGTTCTTC.

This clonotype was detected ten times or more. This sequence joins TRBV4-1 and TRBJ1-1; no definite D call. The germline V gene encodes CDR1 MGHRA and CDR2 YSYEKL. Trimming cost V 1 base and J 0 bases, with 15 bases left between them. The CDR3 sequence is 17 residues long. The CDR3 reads CASSQGSAWEMNTEAFF. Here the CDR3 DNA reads TGCGCCAGCAGCCAAGGGTCCGCCTGGGAAATGAACACTGAAGCTTTCTTT.

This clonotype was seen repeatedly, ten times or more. CDR3 coding DNA: TGTGCCAGCAGCCTACAGGCGGGGAAGGAAAAACTGTTTTTT. It is translated as CASSLQAGKEKLFF. This chain connects TRBV3-1 to TRBJ1-4, with a possible D match to TRBD1 (5 bases). Trimming took off 4 bases at V and 8 bases at J, with 14 bases between the two ends. CDR1 LGHDT and CDR2 YNNKEL come from the germline V gene (reference sequence). CDR3 size: 14 residues.

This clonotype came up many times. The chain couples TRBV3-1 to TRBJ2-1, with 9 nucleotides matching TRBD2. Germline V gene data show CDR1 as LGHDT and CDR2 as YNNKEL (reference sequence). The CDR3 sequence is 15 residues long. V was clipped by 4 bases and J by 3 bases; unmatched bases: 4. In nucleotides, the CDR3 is TGTGCCAGCAGCCCCACTAGCGGGTACTACAATGAGCAGTTCTTC. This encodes CASSPTSGYYNEQFF.

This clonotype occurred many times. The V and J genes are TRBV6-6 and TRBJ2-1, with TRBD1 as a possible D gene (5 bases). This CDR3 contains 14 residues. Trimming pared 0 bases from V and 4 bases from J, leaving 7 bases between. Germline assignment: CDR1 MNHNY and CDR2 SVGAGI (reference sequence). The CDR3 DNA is TGTGCCAGCAGTTACTCGACAGTGTACAATGAGCAGTTCTTC. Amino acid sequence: CASSYSTVYNEQFF.

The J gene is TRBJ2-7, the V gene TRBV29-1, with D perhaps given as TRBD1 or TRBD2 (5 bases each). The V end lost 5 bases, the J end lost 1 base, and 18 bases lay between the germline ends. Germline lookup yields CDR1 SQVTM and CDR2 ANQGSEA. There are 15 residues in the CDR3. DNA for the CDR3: TGCAGCGTTCTAGGGACGACAGTGGGGTCCTACGAGCAGTACTTC. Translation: CSVLGTTVGSYEQYF.

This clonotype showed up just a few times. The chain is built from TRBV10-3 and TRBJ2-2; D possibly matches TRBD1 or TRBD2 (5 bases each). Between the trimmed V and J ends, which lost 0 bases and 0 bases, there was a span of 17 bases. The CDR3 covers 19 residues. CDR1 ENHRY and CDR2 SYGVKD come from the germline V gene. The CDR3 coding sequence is TGTGCCATCAGTGAGTCGAGGGGTCGGGCAGACACGAACACCGGGGAGCTGTTTTTT. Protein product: CAISESRGRADTNTGELFF.